This TCR beta chain was sequenced during a study of T cell responses to AZD1222 COVID-19 vaccine. Using immunoSEQ multiplex PCR, the repertoire was profiled, and TCRdb retains in-frame clones only, with some absent. Of 150,000 or so clones listed, about nine tenths are singletons. Germline V gives CDR1 LNHDA, CDR2 SQIVND (reference sequence). V gave up 5 bases and J gave up 1 base; unmatched junction bases: 2. This CDR3 is built from 15 residues. This sequence was found in an adult in good health. The sample consisted of peripheral blood, taken on day 0 of AZD1222 vaccination. The chain employs TRBV19 and TRBJ2-5, with 12 bases fitting TRBD2. CDR3 region: CASSLAGGIQETQYF. The CDR3 DNA sequence: TGTGCCAGTAGTCTAGCGGGAGGGATCCAAGAGACCCAGTACTTC.